This T cell receptor beta chain was profiled in a study of T cells in Graves' hyperthyroidism and ophthalmopathy. Findings and limits, study-wide: Blood held most thyroid clonotypes expanded above 0.001 frequency. In the analysis, a 13 V-J model separated ophthalmopathy from stable hyperthyroidism.

The CDR3 spans 16 residues. Germline assignment: CDR1 MDHEN and CDR2 SYDVKM. The junction had 7 bases not matched to a gene; V was cut back by 6 bases and J by 2 bases. Researchers amplified the TCR beta CDR3 regions from RNA transcripts. TCR CDR3 underwent first-round RT-PCR with the HTBI primer set. TCRdb re-called the multiplex PCR reads through MiXCR, storing one row per CDR3 protein. The data hold approximately 490,000 distinct CDR3 sequences, with around a fifth observed a single time. Uncontrolled infection, other autoimmune disease, pregnancy and lactation each barred patients from inclusion. In making diagnoses, clinical symptoms, serum thyroxine and TRAb, thyroid ultrasound and orbital computed tomography were all used. To note about this clonotype: Its target is not known. A much larger clone lies one base from this, so it may be a read error.

Sequenced input: blood. This TCR derives from a woman between 70 and 85 years old with Graves' ophthalmopathy. V usage is TRBV28 and J usage is TRBJ1-6; TRBD1 aligns across 7 bases. CDR3 sequence (DNA): TGTGCCAGCAGCCCGACAGGGTTGGCCTATAATTCACCCCTCCACTTT. It is translated as CASSPTGLAYNSPLHF.